This TCR beta chain was obtained from a study of cytomegalovirus exposure and HLA in healthy donors. For the study at large: Unique TCRs from HLA-typed donors, 85 million to 100 million of them, were held in an early data release. Study-level findings and limits: As a later analysis revealed, most CMV-associated TCR beta chains appeared HLA-restricted. According to an earlier analysis, most TCR beta V segments yielded productive rearrangements about 90% or about 30% of the time. TCR beta chains numbering under 200 were designated cytomegalovirus-associated.

Primers included in the PCR were 60 Vbeta and 13 Jbeta primers. The protocol was immunoSEQ multiplex PCR, while the TCRdb copy is restricted to in-frame clones and leaves out a portion. Among some 110,000 clones listed, over 75% were seen once. Germline V gene data show CDR1 as ENHRY and CDR2 as SYGVKD. The CDR3 totals 13 residues. J lost 0 bases, V lost 10 bases, and 1 base had no gene match. Points on this clone: The antigen is undetermined.

The sample consisted of PBMCs. The chain carries TRBV10-3 and TRBJ1-3; 9 bases line up with TRBD1. The receptor was derived from a woman under 30 in good health and CMV-seropositive. The CDR3 reads CATGQGSGNTIYF. In nucleotides, the CDR3 is TGTGCCACGGGACAGGGCTCTGGAAACACCATATATTTT.